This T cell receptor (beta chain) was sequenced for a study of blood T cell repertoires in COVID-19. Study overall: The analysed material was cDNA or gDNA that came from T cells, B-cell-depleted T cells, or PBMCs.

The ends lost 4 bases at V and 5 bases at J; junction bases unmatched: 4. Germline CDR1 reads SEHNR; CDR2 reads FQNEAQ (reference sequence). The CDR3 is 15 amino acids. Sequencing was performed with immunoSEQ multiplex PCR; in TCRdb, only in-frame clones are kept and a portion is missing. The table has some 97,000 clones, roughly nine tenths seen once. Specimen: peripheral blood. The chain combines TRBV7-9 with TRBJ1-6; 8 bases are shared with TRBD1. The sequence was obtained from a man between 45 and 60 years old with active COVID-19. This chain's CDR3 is CASSSQQGDNSPLHF. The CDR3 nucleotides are TGTGCCAGCAGCTCCCAACAGGGGGATAATTCACCCCTCCACTTT.